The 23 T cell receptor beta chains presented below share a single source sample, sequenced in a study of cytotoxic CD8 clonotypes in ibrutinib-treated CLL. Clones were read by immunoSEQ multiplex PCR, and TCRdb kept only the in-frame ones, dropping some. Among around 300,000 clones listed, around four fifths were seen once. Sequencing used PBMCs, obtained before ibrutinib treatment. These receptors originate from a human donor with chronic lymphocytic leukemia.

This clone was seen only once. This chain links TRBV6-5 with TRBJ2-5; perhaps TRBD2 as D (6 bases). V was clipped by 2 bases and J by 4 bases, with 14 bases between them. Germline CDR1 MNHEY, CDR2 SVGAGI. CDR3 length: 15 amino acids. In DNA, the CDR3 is TGTGCCAGCAGTTACGGGGGGAGGTTGTCAGAGACCCAGTACTTC. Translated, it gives CASSYGGRLSETQYF.

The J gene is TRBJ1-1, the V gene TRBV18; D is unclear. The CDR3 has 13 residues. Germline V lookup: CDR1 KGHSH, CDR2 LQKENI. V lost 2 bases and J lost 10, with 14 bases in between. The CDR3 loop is CASSPDLAGGAFF. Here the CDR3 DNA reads TGTGCCAGCTCACCAGATCTTGCAGGCGGAGCTTTCTTT.

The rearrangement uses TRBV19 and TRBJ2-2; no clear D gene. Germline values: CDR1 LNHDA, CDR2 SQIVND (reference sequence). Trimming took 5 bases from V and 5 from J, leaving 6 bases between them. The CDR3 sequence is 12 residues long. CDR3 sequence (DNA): TGTGCCAGTAGTCTTCGGACCGGGGAGCTGTTTTTT. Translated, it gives CASSLRTGELFF.

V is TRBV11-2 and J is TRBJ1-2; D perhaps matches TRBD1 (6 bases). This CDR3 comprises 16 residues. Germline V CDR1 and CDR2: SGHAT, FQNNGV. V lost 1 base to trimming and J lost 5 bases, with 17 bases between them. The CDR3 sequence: CASSLGRGIGKYGYTF. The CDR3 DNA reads TGTGCCAGCAGCTTAGGCAGGGGAATTGGGAAGTATGGCTACACCTTC.

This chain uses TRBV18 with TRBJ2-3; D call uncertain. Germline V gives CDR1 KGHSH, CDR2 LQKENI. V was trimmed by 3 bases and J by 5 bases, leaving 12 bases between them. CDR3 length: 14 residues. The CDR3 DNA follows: TGTGCCAGCTCACCGGGTAGGACGGAAGATACGCAGTATTTT. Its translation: CASSPGRTEDTQYF.

The chain's CDR3 is CASSPRPGQGAQIFEAFF. The DNA for the CDR3 is TGCGCCAGCAGCCCGAGACCGGGACAGGGGGCGCAAATTTTTGAAGCTTTCTTT. This chain links TRBV5-1 with TRBJ1-1; TRBD1 aligns across 12 bases. V shed 4 bases and J 7 bases; nucleotides not matched to a gene: 17. The CDR3 is made up of 18 amino acids. Germline V gene sequence: CDR1 SGHRS, CDR2 YFSETQ.

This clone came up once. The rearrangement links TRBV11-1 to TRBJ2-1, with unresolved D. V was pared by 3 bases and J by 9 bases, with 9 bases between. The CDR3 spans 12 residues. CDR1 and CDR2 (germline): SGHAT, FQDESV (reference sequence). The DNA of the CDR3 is TGTGCCAGCAGCTTTAGAGGCAGTGAGCAGTTCTTC. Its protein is CASSFRGSEQFF.

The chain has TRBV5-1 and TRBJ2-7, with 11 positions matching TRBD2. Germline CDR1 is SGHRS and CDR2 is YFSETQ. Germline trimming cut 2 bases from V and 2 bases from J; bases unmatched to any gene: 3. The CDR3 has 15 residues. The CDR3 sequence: CASSLRTSGPYEQYF. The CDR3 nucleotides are TGCGCCAGCAGCTTACGGACTAGCGGGCCCTACGAGCAGTACTTC.

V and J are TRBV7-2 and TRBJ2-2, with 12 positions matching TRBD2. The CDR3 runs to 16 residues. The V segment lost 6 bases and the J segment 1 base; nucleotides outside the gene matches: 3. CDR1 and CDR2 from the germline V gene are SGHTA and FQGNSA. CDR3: CASRLTSGRNTGELFF. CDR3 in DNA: TGTGCCAGCAGACTGACTAGCGGGAGGAACACCGGGGAGCTGTTTTTT.

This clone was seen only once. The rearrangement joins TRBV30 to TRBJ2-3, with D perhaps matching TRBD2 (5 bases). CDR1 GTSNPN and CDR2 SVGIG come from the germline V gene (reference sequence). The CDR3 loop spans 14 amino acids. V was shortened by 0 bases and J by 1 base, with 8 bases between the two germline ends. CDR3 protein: CAWSVLGGTDTQYF. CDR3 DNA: TGTGCCTGGAGTGTACTCGGGGGCACAGATACGCAGTATTTT.

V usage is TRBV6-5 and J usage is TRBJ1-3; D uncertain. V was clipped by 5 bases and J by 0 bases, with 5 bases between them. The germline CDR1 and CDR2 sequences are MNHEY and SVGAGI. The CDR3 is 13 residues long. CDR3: CASSRDSGNTIYF. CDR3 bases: TGTGCCAGCAGTCGGGACTCTGGAAACACCATATATTTT.

The CDR3 DNA sequence: TGTGCCAGCAGTTTAGGGACACCGGACACAGATACGCAGTATTTT. Protein product: CASSLGTPDTDTQYF. The chain employs TRBV27 and TRBJ2-3, with D tentatively TRBD1 (6 bases). This CDR3 contains 15 residues. Trimming shortened V by 2 bases and J by 2 bases, and 11 bases separated the two germline ends. Per the germline V gene, CDR1 is MNHEY and CDR2 is SMNVEV (reference sequence).

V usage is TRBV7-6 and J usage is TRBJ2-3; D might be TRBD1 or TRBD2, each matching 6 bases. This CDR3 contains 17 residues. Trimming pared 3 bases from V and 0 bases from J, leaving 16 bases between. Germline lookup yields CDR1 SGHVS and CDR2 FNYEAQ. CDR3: CASSLGAAGTSTDTQYF. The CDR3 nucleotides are TGTGCCAGCAGCTTGGGGGCGGCGGGGACTAGCACAGATACGCAGTATTTT.

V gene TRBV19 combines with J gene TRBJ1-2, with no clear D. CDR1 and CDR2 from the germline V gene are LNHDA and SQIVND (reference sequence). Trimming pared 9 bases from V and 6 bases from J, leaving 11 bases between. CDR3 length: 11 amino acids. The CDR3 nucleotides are TGTGCCAGCAGGAGGCGGGATGGCTACACCTTC. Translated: CASRRRDGYTF. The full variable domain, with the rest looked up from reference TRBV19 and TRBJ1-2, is DGGITQSPKYLFRKEGQNVTLSCEQNLNHDAMYWYRQDPGQGLRLIYYSQIVNDFQKGDIAEGYSVSREKKESFPLTVTSAQKNPTAFYLCASRRRDGYTFGSGTRLTVV.

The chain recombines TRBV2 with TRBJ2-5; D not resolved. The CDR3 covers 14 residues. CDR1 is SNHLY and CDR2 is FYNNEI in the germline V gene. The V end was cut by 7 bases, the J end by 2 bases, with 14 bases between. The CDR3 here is CASTIFGAQETQYF. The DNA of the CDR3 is TGTGCCAGCACAATTTTTGGAGCTCAAGAGACCCAGTACTTC. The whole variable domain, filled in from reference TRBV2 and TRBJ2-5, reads EPEVTQTPSHQVTQMGQEVILRCVPISNHLYFYWYRQILGQKVEFLVSFYNNEISEKSEIFDDQFSVERPDGSNFTLKIRSTKLEDSAMYFCASTIFGAQETQYFGPGTRLLVL.

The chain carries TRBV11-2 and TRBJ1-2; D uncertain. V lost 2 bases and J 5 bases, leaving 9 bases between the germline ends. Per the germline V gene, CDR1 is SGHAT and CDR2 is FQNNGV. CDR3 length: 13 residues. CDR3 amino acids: CASSLTPIYGYTF. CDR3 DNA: TGTGCCAGCAGCTTAACCCCGATATATGGCTACACCTTC.

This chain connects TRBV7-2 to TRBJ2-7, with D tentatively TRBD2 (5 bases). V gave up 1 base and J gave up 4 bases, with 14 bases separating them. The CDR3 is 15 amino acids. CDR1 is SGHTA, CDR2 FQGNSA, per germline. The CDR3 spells CASSLVGGPEYEQYF. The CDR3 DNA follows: TGTGCCAGCAGCTTAGTGGGCGGGCCCGAATACGAGCAGTACTTC.

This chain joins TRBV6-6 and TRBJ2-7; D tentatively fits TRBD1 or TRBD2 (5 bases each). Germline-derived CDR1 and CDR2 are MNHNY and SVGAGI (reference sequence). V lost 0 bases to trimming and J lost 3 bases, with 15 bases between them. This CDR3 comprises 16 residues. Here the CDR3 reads CASSYSGVNNFYEQYF. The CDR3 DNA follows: TGTGCCAGCAGTTACTCGGGGGTTAATAACTTCTACGAGCAGTACTTC.

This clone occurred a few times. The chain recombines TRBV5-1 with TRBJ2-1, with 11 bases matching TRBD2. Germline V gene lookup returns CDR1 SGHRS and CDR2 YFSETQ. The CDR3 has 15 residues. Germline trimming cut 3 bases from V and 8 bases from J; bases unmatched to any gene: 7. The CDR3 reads CASSSTSGIVDEQFF. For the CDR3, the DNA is TGCGCCAGCAGCTCGACTAGCGGGATTGTGGATGAGCAGTTCTTC.

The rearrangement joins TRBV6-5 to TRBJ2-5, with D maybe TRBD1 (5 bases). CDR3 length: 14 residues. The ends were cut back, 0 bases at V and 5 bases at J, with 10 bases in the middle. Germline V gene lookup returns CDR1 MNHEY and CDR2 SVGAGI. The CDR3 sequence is CASSYSQGAETQYF. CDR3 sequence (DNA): TGTGCCAGCAGTTACTCCCAGGGTGCGGAGACCCAGTACTTC.

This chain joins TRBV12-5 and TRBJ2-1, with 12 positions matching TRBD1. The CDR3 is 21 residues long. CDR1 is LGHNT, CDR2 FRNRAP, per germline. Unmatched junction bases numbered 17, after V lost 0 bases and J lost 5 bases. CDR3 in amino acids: CASGLVPGLGQGAWRDNEQFF. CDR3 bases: TGTGCTAGTGGTTTGGTACCAGGTTTGGGACAGGGGGCTTGGCGGGACAATGAGCAGTTCTTC.

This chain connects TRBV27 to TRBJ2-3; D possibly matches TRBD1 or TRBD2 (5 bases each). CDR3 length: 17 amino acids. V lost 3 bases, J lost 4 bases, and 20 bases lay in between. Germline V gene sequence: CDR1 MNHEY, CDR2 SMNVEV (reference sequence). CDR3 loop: CASSFGAGARYADTQYF. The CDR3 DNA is TGTGCCAGCAGTTTTGGGGCCGGGGCCAGGTATGCAGATACGCAGTATTTT.

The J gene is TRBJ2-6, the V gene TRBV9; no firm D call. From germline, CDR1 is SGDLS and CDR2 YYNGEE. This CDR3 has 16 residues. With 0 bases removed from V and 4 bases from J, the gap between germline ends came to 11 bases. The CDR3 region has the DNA TGTGCCAGCAGCGTAGCGTCCTACCGGGGGGCCAACGTCCTGACTTTC. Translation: CASSVASYRGANVLTF.